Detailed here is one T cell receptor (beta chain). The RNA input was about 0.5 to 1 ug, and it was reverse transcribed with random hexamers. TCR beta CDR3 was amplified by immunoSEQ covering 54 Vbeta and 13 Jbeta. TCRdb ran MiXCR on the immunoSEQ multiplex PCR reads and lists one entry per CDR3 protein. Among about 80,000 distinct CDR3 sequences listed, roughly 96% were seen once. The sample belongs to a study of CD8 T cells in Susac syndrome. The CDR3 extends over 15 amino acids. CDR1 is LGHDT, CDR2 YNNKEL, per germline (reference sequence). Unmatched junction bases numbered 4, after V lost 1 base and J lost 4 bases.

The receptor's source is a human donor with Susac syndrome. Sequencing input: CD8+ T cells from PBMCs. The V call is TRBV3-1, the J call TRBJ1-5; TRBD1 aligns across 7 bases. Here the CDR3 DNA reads TGTGCCAGCAGCCAAGGGACAGGAGAAAATCAGCCCCAGCATTTT. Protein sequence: CASSQGTGENQPQHF.